This T cell receptor beta chain is drawn from a study of shared clonotypes between healthy human individuals. CDR3 size: 15 residues. Germline V gene lookup returns CDR1 SGHRS and CDR2 YFSETQ. V was pared by 0 bases and J by 6 bases, with 16 bases between. The authors loaded 200 ng DNA, roughly 27,000 T cell genomes, into sorted-subset replicate PCRs. Generated by immunoSEQ multiplex PCR, the TCRdb table keeps only in-frame clones and is missing some. The sample records some 2,000,000 clones, around 95% being singletons. This clone was seen a single time. There were only Caucasian adults among the donors, and all lived in Nashville, Tennessee.

Sequenced: naive CD4+ T cells sorted from blood. Subset given: CD45RA+ positively selected. The sequence derives from a man between 18 and 35 years old in good health. The V gene is TRBV5-1, the J gene TRBJ2-7; D could derive from TRBD1 or TRBD2 (5 bases each). This CDR3 reads CASSLGPPQGTEQYF. The CDR3, as DNA: TGCGCCAGCAGCTTGGGACCCCCCCAAGGGACCGAGCAGTACTTC.